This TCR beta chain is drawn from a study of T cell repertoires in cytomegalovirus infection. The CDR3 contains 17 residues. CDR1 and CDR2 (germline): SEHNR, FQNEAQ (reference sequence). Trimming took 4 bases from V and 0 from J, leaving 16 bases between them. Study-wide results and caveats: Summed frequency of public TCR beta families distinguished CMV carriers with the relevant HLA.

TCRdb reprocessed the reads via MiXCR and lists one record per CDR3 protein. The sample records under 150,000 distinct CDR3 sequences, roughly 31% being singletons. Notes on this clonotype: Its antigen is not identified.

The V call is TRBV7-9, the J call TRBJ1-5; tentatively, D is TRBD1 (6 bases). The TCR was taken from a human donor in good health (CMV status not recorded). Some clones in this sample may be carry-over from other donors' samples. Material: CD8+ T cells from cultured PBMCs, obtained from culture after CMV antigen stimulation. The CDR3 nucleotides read TGTGCCAGCAGCTACGATCCGGGACATAATAGCAATCAGCCCCAGCATTTT. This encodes CASSYDPGHNSNQPQHF.